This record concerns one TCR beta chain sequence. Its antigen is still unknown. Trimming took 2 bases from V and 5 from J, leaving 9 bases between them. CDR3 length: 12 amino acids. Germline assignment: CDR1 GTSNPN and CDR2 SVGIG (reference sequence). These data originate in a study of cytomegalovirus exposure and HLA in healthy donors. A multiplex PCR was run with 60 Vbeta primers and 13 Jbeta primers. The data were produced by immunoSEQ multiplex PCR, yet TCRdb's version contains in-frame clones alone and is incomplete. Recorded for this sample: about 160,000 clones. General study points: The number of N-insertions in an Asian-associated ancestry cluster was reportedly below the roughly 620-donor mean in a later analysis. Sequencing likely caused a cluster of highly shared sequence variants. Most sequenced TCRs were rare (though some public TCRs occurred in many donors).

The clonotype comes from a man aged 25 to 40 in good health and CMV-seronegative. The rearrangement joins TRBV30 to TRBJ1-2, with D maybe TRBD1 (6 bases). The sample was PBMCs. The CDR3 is CAWSHREYGYTF. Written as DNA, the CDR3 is TGTGCCTGGAGTCACAGGGAATATGGCTACACCTTC.